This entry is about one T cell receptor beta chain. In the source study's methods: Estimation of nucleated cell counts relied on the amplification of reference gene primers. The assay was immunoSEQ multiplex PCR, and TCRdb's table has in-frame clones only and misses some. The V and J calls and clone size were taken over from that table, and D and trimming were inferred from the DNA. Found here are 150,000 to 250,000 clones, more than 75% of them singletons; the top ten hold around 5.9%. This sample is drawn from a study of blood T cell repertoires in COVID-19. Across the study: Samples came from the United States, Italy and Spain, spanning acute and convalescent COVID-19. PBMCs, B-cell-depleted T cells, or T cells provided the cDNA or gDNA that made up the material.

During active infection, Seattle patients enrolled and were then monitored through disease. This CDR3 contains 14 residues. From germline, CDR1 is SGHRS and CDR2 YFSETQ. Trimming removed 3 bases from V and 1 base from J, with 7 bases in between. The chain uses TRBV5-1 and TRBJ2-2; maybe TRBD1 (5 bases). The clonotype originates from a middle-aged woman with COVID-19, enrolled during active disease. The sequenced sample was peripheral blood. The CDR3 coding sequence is TGCGCCAGCAGCTGGCAGGGGAACACCGGGGAGCTGTTTTTT. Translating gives CASSWQGNTGELFF.